The source of this T cell receptor (beta chain) is a study of cytomegalovirus exposure and HLA in healthy donors. The donors, nominally healthy at sampling, likely had unrecorded immune exposures. This clone came up a few times. The study ran its PCR with 60 Vbeta and 13 Jbeta primers. Libraries were prepared by immunoSEQ multiplex PCR; TCRdb keeps only in-frame clonotypes and omits some of them. In the table there are 250,000 to 350,000 clones, 75% to 90% of which are singletons. Material for sequencing was PBMCs. This TCR derives from a man in his forties or fifties in good health and CMV-seropositive.

The CDR3 region is CASRGQTVNTEAFF. The CDR3 DNA is TGCGCCAGCAGAGGACAGACAGTGAACACTGAAGCTTTCTTT. The rearrangement links TRBV5-1 to TRBJ1-1; D may be TRBD1 (6 bases). Trimming cost V 5 bases and J 0 bases, with 11 bases left between them. The germline V gene encodes CDR1 SGHRS and CDR2 YFSETQ. The CDR3 covers 14 residues.